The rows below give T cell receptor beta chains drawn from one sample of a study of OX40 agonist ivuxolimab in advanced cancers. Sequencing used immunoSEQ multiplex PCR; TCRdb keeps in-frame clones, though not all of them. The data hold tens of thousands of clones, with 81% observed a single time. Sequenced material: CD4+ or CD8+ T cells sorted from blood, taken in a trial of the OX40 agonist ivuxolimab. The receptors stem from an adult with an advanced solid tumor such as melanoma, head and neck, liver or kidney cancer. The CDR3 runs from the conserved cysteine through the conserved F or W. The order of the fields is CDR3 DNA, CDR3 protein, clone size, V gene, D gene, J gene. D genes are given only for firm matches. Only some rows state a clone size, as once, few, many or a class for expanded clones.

TGTGCCAGCAGCCAAGGACATTACCAAGAGACCCAGTACTTC | CASSQGHYQETQYF | once | TRBV4-2 | - | TRBJ2-5
TGCAGCGTTGGATCGGGACAGGGGTTAGTTGGAGATACGCAGTATTTT | CSVGSGQGLVGDTQYF | - | TRBV29-1 | TRBD1 | TRBJ2-3
TGCGCCAGCAGCTTGGATCCGGGAAGCTATGGCTACACCTTC | CASSLDPGSYGYTF | - | TRBV5-1 | - | TRBJ1-2
TGTGCCAGCAGCTTTAGACGGGACTATGGCTACACCTTC | CASSFRRDYGYTF | - | TRBV5-1 | - | TRBJ1-2
TGTGCCAGCAGCCGGGGAGGGGGCTATGGCTACACCTTC | CASSRGGGYGYTF | - | TRBV14 | - | TRBJ1-2
TGTGCCAGCACCCTGGACAGCGGAAACACCATATATTTT | CASTLDSGNTIYF | - | TRBV6-1 | - | TRBJ1-3
TGTGCCAGCAGCTCCGTCGGTGGAGCTTTCTTT | CASSSVGGAFF | - | TRBV11-3 | - | TRBJ1-1
TGCAGCGTTGAAGAGACCGGGGGGTACGAGCAGTACTTC | CSVEETGGYEQYF | - | TRBV29-1 | TRBD2 | TRBJ2-7
TGTGCCAGCAAATTGGAATGGGGCACAGATACGCAGTATTTT | CASKLEWGTDTQYF | - | TRBV5-6 | - | TRBJ2-3
TGTGCCAGTAGGACAGTTAACACCGGGGAGCTGTTTTTT | CASRTVNTGELFF | - | TRBV19 | - | TRBJ2-2
TGCGCCAGCAGCTTAAGACAGGGAACAGAGACCCAGTACTTC | CASSLRQGTETQYF | - | TRBV5-1 | TRBD1 | TRBJ2-5
TGTGCCAGCTCACCACCCCGGGCGGTCACCGGGGAGCTGTTTTTT | CASSPPRAVTGELFF | - | TRBV18 | - | TRBJ2-2
TGTGCCAGCAGTTCTCCCCACAGCTCAACTAATGAAAAACTGTTTTTT | CASSSPHSSTNEKLFF | - | TRBV28 | - | TRBJ1-4
TGTGCCAGCAGCTACGGACAGGGGGCGAATGAAAAACTGTTTTTT | CASSYGQGANEKLFF | - | TRBV6-5 | TRBD1 | TRBJ1-4
TGTGCCAGCAGTTACGACGGACAGGGGCACTACGAGCAGTACTTC | CASSYDGQGHYEQYF | - | TRBV6-6 | TRBD1 | TRBJ2-7
TGTGCCAGCAGCCGGGAGACTAGCGGCACAGATACGCAGTATTTT | CASSRETSGTDTQYF | - | TRBV5-4 | TRBD2 | TRBJ2-3
TGCAGCGTTGAAGGGGATCCCTATGGCTACACCTTC | CSVEGDPYGYTF | - | TRBV29-1 | - | TRBJ1-2
TGCGCCAGCAGCCAAGAAACAGGCGCCTACGAGCAGTACTTC | CASSQETGAYEQYF | - | TRBV4-1 | - | TRBJ2-7
TGTGCCAGCAGCCTCTCCGGACAGGGTTTCTATGGCTACACCTTC | CASSLSGQGFYGYTF | - | TRBV13 | TRBD1 | TRBJ1-2
TGTGCCAGCAGCCTGACAGGATCCTATGGCTACACCTTC | CASSLTGSYGYTF | - | TRBV5-4 | - | TRBJ1-2
TGTGCCAGCAGCTTAATGGGACTAGCGGCTTTGCAGCAGTACTTC | CASSLMGLAALQQYF | - | TRBV5-6 | TRBD2 | TRBJ2-7
TGTGCCAGCAGCTCTCCGCAGCGCTCCTACAATGAGCAGTTCTTC | CASSSPQRSYNEQFF | - | TRBV7-3 | - | TRBJ2-1
TGTGCCAGCAGCCAGTATAACTATGGCTACACCTTC | CASSQYNYGYTF | - | TRBV28 | - | TRBJ1-2
TGTGCCAGCAGCCAAGATTTCAGGGGTCAGCCCCAGCATTTT | CASSQDFRGQPQHF | few | TRBV4-2 | - | TRBJ1-5
TGTGCCAGCAGACTTGATGTTGGGGCAGAGACCCAGTACTTC | CASRLDVGAETQYF | - | TRBV2 | - | TRBJ2-5
TGTGCCAGCATGCAATTCGGGGGCGGCTACGAGCAGTACTTC | CASMQFGGGYEQYF | few | TRBV6-5 | - | TRBJ2-7
TGTGCCAGCAGCGCCCACGGGACAGCGGCTAGCGGGAGGTACGAGAATGAGCAGTTCTTC | CASSAHGTAASGRYENEQFF | few | TRBV9 | TRBD2 | TRBJ2-1
TGTGCCAGCAGCTTAGGGACAGGGTCTTCCTACGAGCAGTACTTC | CASSLGTGSSYEQYF | - | TRBV5-4 | TRBD1 | TRBJ2-7
TGCAGCGTTGAAGGCGGTCTTCGGCGGTCGACCCTCCACTTT | CSVEGGLRRSTLHF | - | TRBV29-1 | - | TRBJ1-6
TGTGCCAGCAGCTTAGGCTCTCGGGATACGCAGTATTTT | CASSLGSRDTQYF | - | TRBV11-3 | - | TRBJ2-3
TGTGCCAGCAGCTTAACTCCCGCGGAGAACACTGAAGCTTTCTTT | CASSLTPAENTEAFF | - | TRBV7-3 | - | TRBJ1-1
TGTGCCAGCAGCCGTGAACTAGTAGCACAAGAGACCCAGTACTTC | CASSRELVAQETQYF | - | TRBV7-9 | - | TRBJ2-5
TGTGCCAGTAGTAACCCGTCCCGGGGGCGAGATGGCTACACCTTC | CASSNPSRGRDGYTF | - | TRBV19 | - | TRBJ1-2
TGTGCCAGTGGCAAGACACTGAACACTGAAGCTTTCTTT | CASGKTLNTEAFF | - | TRBV19 | - | TRBJ1-1
TGTGCCAGCAGGAAGCCGGGACAGGGGAAACCGGGTGAAAAACTGTTTTTT | CASRKPGQGKPGEKLFF | - | TRBV27 | TRBD1 | TRBJ1-4
TGTGCCAGCAGCGTAGCAGGGGCTTCCCAAGGTTACGAGCAGTACTTC | CASSVAGASQGYEQYF | - | TRBV9 | - | TRBJ2-7
TGCGCCAGCAGCTTAAGGACTAGCGGGACCCTTCCATCCTACAATGAGCAGTTCTTC | CASSLRTSGTLPSYNEQFF | once | TRBV5-1 | TRBD2 | TRBJ2-1